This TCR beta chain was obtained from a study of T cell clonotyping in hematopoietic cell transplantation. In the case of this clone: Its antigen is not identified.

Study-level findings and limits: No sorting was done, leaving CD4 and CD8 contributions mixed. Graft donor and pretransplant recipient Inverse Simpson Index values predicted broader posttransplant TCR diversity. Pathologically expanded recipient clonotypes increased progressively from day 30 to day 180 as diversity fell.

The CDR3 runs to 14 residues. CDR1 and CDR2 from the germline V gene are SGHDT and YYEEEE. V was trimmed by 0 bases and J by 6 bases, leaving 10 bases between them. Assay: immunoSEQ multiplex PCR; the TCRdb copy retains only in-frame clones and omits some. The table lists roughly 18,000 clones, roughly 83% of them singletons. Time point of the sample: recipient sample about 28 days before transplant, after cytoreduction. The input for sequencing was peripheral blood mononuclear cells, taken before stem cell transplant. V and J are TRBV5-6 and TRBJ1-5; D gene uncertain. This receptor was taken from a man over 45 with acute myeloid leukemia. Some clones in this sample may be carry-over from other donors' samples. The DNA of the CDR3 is TGTGCCAGCAGCTTGGCCGAACGAAGTCAGCCCCAGCATTTT. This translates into CASSLAERSQPQHF.